This T cell receptor beta chain is drawn from a study of blood T cells in healthy people across ages. The study, taken as a whole, reports: The recorded TCR beta diversity per million T cells decreased in a roughly linear manner with age. Among long-lived donors, naive CD4+ cells were more numerous and diversity higher than in aged donors.

Remarks on this clonotype: The antigen remains unidentified.

A J-beta primer mix and a sample-barcoded 5' primer were used in a second PCR of roughly 6 to 11 cycles. From the 5' RACE reads, TCRdb called clonotypes with MiXCR, one entry per CDR3 protein. The repertoire holds around 790,000 distinct CDR3 sequences, with 44% as singletons. The receptor was isolated from a man in his 60s in good health. Sequencing was carried out using blood.

This CDR3 reads CASSQVPAGTQYF. The CDR3 bases are TGCGCCAGCAGCCAAGTTCCAGCAGGGACCCAGTACTTC. This chain connects TRBV4-3 to TRBJ2-7; D not certain. The J call may be mistaken, given a closer DNA end match to TRBJ2-5. CDR3 length: 13 amino acids. The V gene's germline CDR1 is LGHNA and CDR2 YSLEER.